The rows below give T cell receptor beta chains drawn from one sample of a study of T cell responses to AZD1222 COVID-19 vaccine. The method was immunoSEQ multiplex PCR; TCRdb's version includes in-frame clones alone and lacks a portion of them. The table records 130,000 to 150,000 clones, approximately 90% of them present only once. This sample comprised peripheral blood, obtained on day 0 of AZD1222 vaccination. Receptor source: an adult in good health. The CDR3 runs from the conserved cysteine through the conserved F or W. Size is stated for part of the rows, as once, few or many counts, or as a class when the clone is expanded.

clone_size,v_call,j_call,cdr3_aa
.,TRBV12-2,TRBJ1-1,CASRHDRERSNTEAFF
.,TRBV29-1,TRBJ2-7,CSVEVAGSYEQYF
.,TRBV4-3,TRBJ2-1,CASSQEGRASGGNEQFF
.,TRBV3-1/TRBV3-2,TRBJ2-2,CATRTVNTGELFF
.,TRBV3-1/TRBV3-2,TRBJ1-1,CASSQDPAGAGAFF
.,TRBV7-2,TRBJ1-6,CASSLVNLPGSPLHF
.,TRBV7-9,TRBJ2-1,CASRVGRGDEQFF
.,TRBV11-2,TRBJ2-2,CASNRESGGLNTGELFF
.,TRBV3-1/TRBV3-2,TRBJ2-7,CASSASRGPYEQYF
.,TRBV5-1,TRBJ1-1,CASSTRDGDTEAFF
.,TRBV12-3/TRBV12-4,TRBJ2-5,CASSIDREETQYF
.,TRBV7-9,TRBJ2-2,CASSSYRTGELFF
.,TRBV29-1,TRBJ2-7,CSVVPGTASYEQYF
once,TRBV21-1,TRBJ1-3,CASPGTSGNTIYF
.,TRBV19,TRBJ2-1,CASSIDYMAGSYNEQFF
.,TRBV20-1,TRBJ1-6,CSASGAAYNSPLHF
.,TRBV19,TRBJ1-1,CASSTQTENTEAFF
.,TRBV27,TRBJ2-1,CASSPLTRRIATYNEQFF
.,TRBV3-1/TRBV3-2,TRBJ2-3,CASRSSEFRDTQYF
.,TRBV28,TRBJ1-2,CASSFVHLANYGYTF
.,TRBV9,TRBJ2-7,CASSVAGQGPNYEQYF
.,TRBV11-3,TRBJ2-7,CASSLLRTSDEQYF
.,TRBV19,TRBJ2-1,CASSWGRRDNEQFF
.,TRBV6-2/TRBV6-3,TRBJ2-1,CASSYSTSSGGGYNEQFF
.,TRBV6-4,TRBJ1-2,CASSPSFGGGYTF
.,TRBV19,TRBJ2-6,CASSIERGLSGANVLTF